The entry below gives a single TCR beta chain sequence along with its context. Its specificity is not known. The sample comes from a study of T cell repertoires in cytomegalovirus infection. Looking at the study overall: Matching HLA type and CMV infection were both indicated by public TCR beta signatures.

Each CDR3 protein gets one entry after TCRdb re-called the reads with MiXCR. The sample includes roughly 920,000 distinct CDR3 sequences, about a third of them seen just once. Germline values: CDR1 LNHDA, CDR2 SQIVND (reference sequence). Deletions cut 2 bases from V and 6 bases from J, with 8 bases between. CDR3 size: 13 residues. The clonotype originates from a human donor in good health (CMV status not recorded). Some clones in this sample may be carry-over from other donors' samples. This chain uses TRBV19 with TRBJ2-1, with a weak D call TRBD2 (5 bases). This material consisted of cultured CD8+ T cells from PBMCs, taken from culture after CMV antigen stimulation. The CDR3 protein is CASSITRVNEQFF. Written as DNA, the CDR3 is TGTGCCAGTAGTATAACGAGGGTCAATGAGCAGTTCTTC.